The rows below give T cell receptor beta chains drawn from one sample of a study of human T cells and chemical hapten exposure. TCRdb itself ran the RACE reads through MiXCR, one entry per CDR3 protein. The profile shows 180,000 or so distinct CDR3 sequences, 25% to 35% of them singletons. Sample: whole blood, taken in connection with sensitization to the hapten diphenylcyclopropenone (DPC). Receptors originate from a woman in her twenties or thirties with alopecia areata. Some clones in this sample may be carry-over from other donors' samples. The CDR3 runs from the conserved cysteine through the conserved F or W. D genes are given only for firm matches. Rows give clone size only sometimes, using once, few, many, or a class for an expanded clone.

>TRBJ2-5|.|TRBV5-1|.
CASSPDGVETQYF
TGCGCCAGCAGCCCGGACGGGGTCGAGACCCAGTACTTC
>TRBJ2-5|many|TRBV7-9|TRBD2
CASSGGLAPKETQYF
TGTGCCAGCAGCGGCGGACTAGCACCTAAAGAGACCCAGTACTTC
>TRBJ2-5|.|TRBV29-1|.
CSVERALQETQYF
TGCAGCGTTGAAAGGGCACTCCAAGAGACCCAGTACTTC
>TRBJ1-2|few|TRBV20-1|.
CSMRDGLGVLRGYTF
TGCAGCATGCGGGACGGCCTTGGTGTACTCAGGGGCTACACCTTC
>TRBJ2-7|.|TRBV28|.
CASSFSDTRTPAF
TGTGCCAGCAGTTTTTCGGACACTCGCACCCCTGCATTC
>TRBJ2-2|few|TRBV29-1|.
CSVVGLLTGELFF
TGCAGCGTTGTTGGTCTACTCACCGGGGAGCTGTTTTTT
>TRBJ1-6|few|TRBV5-1|TRBD1
CASSRTGRNSPLHF
TGCGCCAGCAGCCGGACAGGGAGGAATTCACCCCTCCACTTT
>TRBJ1-6|once|TRBV29-1|.
CSVASIWSVLDNSPLHF
TGCAGCGTCGCTAGCATCTGGAGTGTTCTCGATAATTCACCCCTCCACTTT
>TRBJ1-3|.|TRBV21-1|.
CASSKGVGNTIYF
TGTGCCAGCAGCAAAGGGGTTGGAAACACCATATATTTT
>TRBJ2-3|.|TRBV20-1|.
CSARAQVSTDTQYF
TGCAGTGCTAGAGCCCAAGTTAGCACAGATACGCAGTATTTT
>TRBJ2-3|few|TRBV12-3/TRBV12-4|.
CASRNAGGSTDTQYF
TGTGCCAGCAGAAACGCAGGGGGGTCCACAGATACGCAGTATTTT
>TRBJ1-2|.|TRBV6-1|.
CASRDPRGYGYTF
TGTGCCAGCAGGGACCCAAGGGGCTATGGCTACACCTTC
>TRBJ2-1|.|TRBV19|TRBD2
CASSRSGSSYNEQFF
TGTGCCAGTAGTCGTAGCGGGAGTTCATACAATGAGCAGTTCTTC
>TRBJ2-1|few|TRBV4-2|.
CASSRNYNEQFF
TGTGCCAGCAGCCGGAATTACAATGAGCAGTTCTTC
>TRBJ1-4|few|TRBV28|TRBD1
CASSSGQGLEKLFF
TGTGCCAGCAGCTCGGGACAGGGACTTGAAAAACTGTTTTTT
>TRBJ2-2|few|TRBV7-9|TRBD1
CASSLRTGESGELFF
TGTGCCAGCAGCCTCAGGACAGGGGAATCCGGGGAGCTGTTTTTT
>TRBJ1-5|few|TRBV7-8|TRBD1
CASSLVRTGDQPQHF
TGTGCCAGCAGCTTAGTCCGGACAGGGGATCAGCCCCAGCATTTT
>TRBJ1-2|few|TRBV24-1|.
CATSDSVTNYGYTF
TGTGCCACCAGTGATTCGGTGACTAACTATGGCTACACCTTC
>TRBJ2-2|.|TRBV10-2|.
CASRQGFGGELFF
TGCGCCAGCAGGCAGGGGTTCGGCGGGGAGCTGTTTTTT
>TRBJ2-4|few|TRBV10-3|.
CAISESGGPPVGAKNIQYF
TGTGCCATCAGTGAGTCGGGAGGTCCCCCAGTCGGAGCCAAAAACATTCAGTACTTC
>TRBJ1-3|few|TRBV5-6|TRBD1
CASSSYRLDRAVGNTIYF
TGTGCCAGCAGCTCCTACCGCCTCGACAGGGCAGTTGGAAACACCATATATTTT
>TRBJ2-2|.|TRBV20-1|TRBD2
CSASGRGTGELFF
TGCAGTGCTAGCGGGAGGGGCACCGGGGAGCTGTTTTTT
>TRBJ2-5|.|TRBV4-3|.
CASSQGGGRLQETQYF
TGCGCCAGCAGCCAAGGAGGTGGGAGACTACAAGAGACCCAGTACTTC
>TRBJ2-5|few|TRBV2|.
CASRWETQYF
TGTGCCAGCAGATGGGAGACCCAGTACTTC
>TRBJ2-7|few|TRBV2|.
CASSGALAYEQYF
TGTGCCAGCAGTGGTGCACTAGCCTACGAGCAGTACTTC
>TRBJ2-3|.|TRBV4-2|TRBD2
CASSQDRPWTSGRTTTDTQYF
TGTGCCAGCAGCCAAGATAGGCCCTGGACTAGCGGGAGGACAACCACAGATACGCAGTATTTT
>TRBJ2-3|.|TRBV28|.
CASSPPLGSSTDTQYF
TGTGCCAGCAGTCCGCCCCTAGGGTCTAGCACAGATACGCAGTATTTT
>TRBJ1-5|few|TRBV29-1|TRBD1
CSVATGGDQPQHF
TGCAGCGTCGCCACAGGGGGTGATCAGCCCCAGCATTTT
>TRBJ2-7|.|TRBV5-1|TRBD2
CASSPGLAGGLSYEQYF
TGCGCCAGCAGCCCGGGACTAGCGGGAGGCCTCTCCTACGAGCAGTACTTC
>TRBJ2-2|few|TRBV29-1|.
CSVELDTPWNTGELFF
TGCAGCGTTGAATTGGACACCCCATGGAACACCGGGGAGCTGTTTTTT
>TRBJ2-1|many|TRBV7-9|.
CASSLLNEQFF
TGTGCCAGCAGCTTACTGAATGAGCAGTTCTTC
>TRBJ2-1|few|TRBV9|TRBD2
CASSEVAGGNEQFF
TGTGCCAGCAGCGAAGTAGCGGGGGGTAATGAGCAGTTCTTC
>TRBJ2-3|many|TRBV24-1|.
CATSPMGGATDTQYF
TGTGCCACCAGCCCGATGGGGGGGGCAACAGATACGCAGTATTTT
>TRBJ1-5|few|TRBV15|.
CATSRGDGQPQHF
TGTGCCACCAGCAGAGGTGACGGTCAGCCCCAGCATTTT
>TRBJ2-7|many|TRBV20-1|.
CSAARVGDEQYF
TGCAGTGCTGCGAGGGTTGGGGACGAGCAGTACTTC
>TRBJ2-7|.|TRBV7-6|.
CASSLASGTYEQYF
TGTGCCAGCAGCTTAGCATCTGGAACCTACGAGCAGTACTTC
>TRBJ2-5|.|TRBV28|.
CASSSPAQETQYF
TGTGCCAGCAGTTCCCCGGCCCAAGAGACCCAGTACTTC
>TRBJ2-2|few|TRBV28|.
CASSSRTGELFF
TGTGCCAGCAGTTCCCGAACCGGGGAGCTGTTTTTT
>TRBJ2-5|few|TRBV5-1|TRBD1
CASSSGTDFKETQYF
TGCGCCAGCAGCTCCGGGACAGACTTTAAAGAGACCCAGTACTTC
>TRBJ2-1|.|TRBV12-3/TRBV12-4|.
CASSSSGHEQFF
TGTGCCAGCAGTTCCTCGGGGCATGAGCAGTTCTTC
>TRBJ2-3|.|TRBV5-1|TRBD1
CASSLGQGAADTQYF
TGCGCCAGCAGCTTGGGACAGGGGGCGGCAGATACGCAGTATTTT
>TRBJ2-1|few|TRBV27|.
CASSFGLLYNEQFF
TGTGCCAGCAGTTTCGGACTACTCTACAATGAGCAGTTCTTC
>TRBJ2-7|few|TRBV28|TRBD1
CASSTAGTGSYEQYF
TGTGCCAGCAGTACCGCCGGGACAGGGTCTTACGAGCAGTACTTC
>TRBJ1-1|few|TRBV10-3|.
CAIRDSREAFF
TGTGCCATCAGGGACAGCCGAGAAGCTTTCTTT